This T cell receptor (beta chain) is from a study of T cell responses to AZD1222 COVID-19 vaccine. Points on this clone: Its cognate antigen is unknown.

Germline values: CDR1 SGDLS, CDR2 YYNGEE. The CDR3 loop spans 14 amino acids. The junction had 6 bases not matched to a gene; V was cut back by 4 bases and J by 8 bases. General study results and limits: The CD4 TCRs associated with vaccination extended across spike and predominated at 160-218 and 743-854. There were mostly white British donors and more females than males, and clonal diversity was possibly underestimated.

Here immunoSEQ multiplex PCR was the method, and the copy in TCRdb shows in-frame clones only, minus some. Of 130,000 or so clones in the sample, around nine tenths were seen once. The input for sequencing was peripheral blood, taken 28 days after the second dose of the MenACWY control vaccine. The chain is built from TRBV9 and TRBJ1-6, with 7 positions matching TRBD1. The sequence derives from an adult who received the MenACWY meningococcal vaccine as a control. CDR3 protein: CASSLGQGDSPLHF. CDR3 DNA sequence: TGTGCCAGCAGCCTCGGTCAGGGGGATTCACCCCTCCACTTT.